This T cell receptor beta chain was identified in a study of T cells after yellow fever vaccination. Germline assignment: CDR1 SGHKS and CDR2 YYEKEE (reference sequence). V lost 5 bases to trimming and J lost 3 bases, with 18 bases between them. The CDR3 has 16 amino acids. This clonotype was seen ten or more times. Conversion of TCR transcripts into cDNA relied on 5'RACE template switching, which added a universal primer site and UMIs. TCRdb re-called the 5' RACE reads with MiXCR, one entry per CDR3 protein. The profile shows some 120,000 distinct CDR3 sequences, more than 6.5% of them singletons. The sequences come from CD4+ T cells sorted from PBMCs, collected approximately 11 days after the first yellow fever vaccination. This rearrangement joins TRBV5-5 to TRBJ2-4; D is perhaps TRBD1 (6 bases). The receptor's source is a man younger than 35 who received the YFV17D yellow fever vaccine. CDR3 nucleotides: TGTGCCAGCAGTATCGAGGGGGATAGAGGCAAAAACATTCAGTACTTC. Protein sequence: CASSIEGDRGKNIQYF.